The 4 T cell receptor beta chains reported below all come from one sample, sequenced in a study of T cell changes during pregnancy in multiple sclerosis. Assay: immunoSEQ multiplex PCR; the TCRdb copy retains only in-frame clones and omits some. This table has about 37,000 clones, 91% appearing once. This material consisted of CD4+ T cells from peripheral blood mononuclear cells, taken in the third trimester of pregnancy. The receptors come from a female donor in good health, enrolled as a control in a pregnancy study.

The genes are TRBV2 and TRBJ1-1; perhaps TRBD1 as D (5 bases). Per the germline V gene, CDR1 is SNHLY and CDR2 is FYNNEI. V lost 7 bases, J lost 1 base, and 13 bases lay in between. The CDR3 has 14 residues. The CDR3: CASIGGNRNTEAFF. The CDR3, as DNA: TGTGCCAGCATCGGGGGAAATCGGAACACTGAAGCTTTCTTT. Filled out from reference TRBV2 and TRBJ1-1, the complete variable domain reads EPEVTQTPSHQVTQMGQEVILRCVPISNHLYFYWYRQILGQKVEFLVSFYNNEISEKSEIFDDQFSVERPDGSNFTLKIRSTKLEDSAMYFCASIGGNRNTEAFFGQGTRLTVV.

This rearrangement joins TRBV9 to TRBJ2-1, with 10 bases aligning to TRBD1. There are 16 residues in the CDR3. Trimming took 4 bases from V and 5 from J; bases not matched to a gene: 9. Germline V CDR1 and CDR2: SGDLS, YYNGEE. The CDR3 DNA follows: TGTGCCAGCAGCCGCACCTGGGACAGGGGCCACAATGAGCAGTTCTTC. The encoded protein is CASSRTWDRGHNEQFF. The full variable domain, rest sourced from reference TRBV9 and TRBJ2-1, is DSGVTQTPKHLITATGQRVTLRCSPRSGDLSVYWYQQSLDQGLQFLIQYYNGEERAKGNILERFSAQQFPDLHSELNLSSLELGDSALYFCASSRTWDRGHNEQFFGPGTRLTVL.

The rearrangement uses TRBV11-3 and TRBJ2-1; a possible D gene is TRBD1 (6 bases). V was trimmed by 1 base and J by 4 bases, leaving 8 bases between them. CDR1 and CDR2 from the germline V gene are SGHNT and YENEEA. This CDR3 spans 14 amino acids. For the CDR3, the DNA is TGTGCCAGCAGCTTAGGACAGGCTTACAATGAGCAGTTCTTC. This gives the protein CASSLGQAYNEQFF.

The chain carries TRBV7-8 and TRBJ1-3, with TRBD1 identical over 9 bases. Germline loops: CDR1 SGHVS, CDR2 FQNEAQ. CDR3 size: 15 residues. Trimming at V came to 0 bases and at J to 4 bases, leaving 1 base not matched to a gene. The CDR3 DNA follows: TGTGCCAGCAGCTTAGCAGACAGGGGGGGAAACACCATATATTTT. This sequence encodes CASSLADRGGNTIYF.